Described below is a single TCR beta chain sequence and its context. Its specificity is unknown. Compared with germline, one end of the junction differs, possibly owing to a read error. This specimen belongs to a study of CD8+ T cells in alopecia areata. Once RNA had been extracted, it was reverse transcribed into cDNA to act as the sequencing template. Method: immunoSEQ multiplex PCR; TCRdb's copy keeps in-frame clones and lacks some. The sample consists of about 150,000 clones, about 60% of them appearing once. Lesional scalp tissue (obtained by punch biopsy) and peripheral blood were collected from alopecia areata patients. This CDR3 contains 13 residues. Germline CDR1 GTSNPN, CDR2 SVGIG (reference sequence). General study points: Scalp samples also contribute reads from the resident alphabeta T cells found in normal skin.

The sequence was collected from a human donor with alopecia areata. This chain connects TRBV30 to TRBJ2-1, with 11 bases aligning to TRBD2. The sample in question was CD4+ T cells sorted from blood, obtained at week 0. The CDR3 loop reads CAWSSSGGSPGIF. The CDR3, as DNA: TGTGCCTGGAGTTCTAGCGGGGGGTCGCCGGGGATCTTC.